These T cell receptor beta chains were read from a single sample in a study of early T cells in non-severe SARS-CoV-2 infection. TCRdb called the 5' RACE reads again in MiXCR, with one record for every CDR3 protein. The sample yields 45,000 to 70,000 distinct CDR3 sequences, about 6.2% seen once. The sample taken for sequencing was whole blood. These TCRs come from an adult who was a healthcare worker with PCR-confirmed SARS-CoV-2 infection or an uninfected control (not recorded which). Each CDR3 is given with its conserved first and last residue. D genes are given only for firm matches. Rows give clone size only sometimes, using once, few, many, or a class for an expanded clone.

CDR3nt,CDR3aa,d_gene,abundance,v_gene,j_gene
TGTGCCAGCAGTTACTTCAGTAGCAATCAGCCCCAGCATTTT,CASSYFSSNQPQHF,.,many,TRBV6-2/TRBV6-3,TRBJ1-5
TGTGCCAGCAGTGGCCGCGACAGGTCCTATGGCTACACCTTC,CASSGRDRSYGYTF,.,few,TRBV6-5,TRBJ1-2
TGTGCCAGCAGCCGACAAATACAGGGAGATACGCAGTATTTT,CASSRQIQGDTQYF,.,many,TRBV16,TRBJ2-3
TGTGCCAGCAGCCCCATGCAATCGGACTTCCCCCAGCATTTT,CASSPMQSDFPQHF,.,.,TRBV7-2,TRBJ1-5
TGTGCCATCAGTGAGGGGACAGGGTTGAACACTGAAGCTTTCTTT,CAISEGTGLNTEAFF,TRBD1,many,TRBV10-3,TRBJ1-1
TGTGCCAGCAGCCAAGACAGGGCTCATGGCTACACCTTC,CASSQDRAHGYTF,.,few,TRBV3-1,TRBJ1-2
TGTGCCAGCAGTTACTTGTTACAAGAGACCCAGTACTTC,CASSYLLQETQYF,.,many,TRBV6-6,TRBJ2-5
TGTGCCAGCAGCTGGAGAAGACTAGGTACAGATACGCAGTATTTT,CASSWRRLGTDTQYF,.,many,TRBV5-8,TRBJ2-3
TGTGCCAGCAGCGTGCCTACAGGGGACACAGATACGCAGTATTTT,CASSVPTGDTDTQYF,TRBD1,many,TRBV9,TRBJ2-3
TGTGCCAGCTATAGGTGGGGGCCTGGAGAAAAACTGTTTTTT,CASYRWGPGEKLFF,.,many,TRBV12-3/TRBV12-4,TRBJ1-4
TGTGCCAGCTCACCCGGGGACGGGGGCAATCAGCCCCAGCATTTT,CASSPGDGGNQPQHF,.,few,TRBV18,TRBJ1-5
TGTGCCAGCAGTGATGTCACAGGGGATACGCAGTATTTT,CASSDVTGDTQYF,.,.,TRBV2,TRBJ2-3
TGTGCCAGCAGTTACGGGGCGGATGAGCAGTTCTTC,CASSYGADEQFF,.,.,TRBV2,TRBJ2-1
TGTGCCAGCAGCTCGCCGGGAAGACAGGGGTTACCCCTCCACTTT,CASSSPGRQGLPLHF,TRBD1,many,TRBV6-5,TRBJ1-6
TGTGCCAGCAGTTTAAATCAAGGGGGAGCTTTCTTT,CASSLNQGGAFF,.,many,TRBV12-3/TRBV12-4,TRBJ1-1
TGTGCCAGCAGTTACCCACCGGGACAGGATTCGAATGGCTACACCTTC,CASSYPPGQDSNGYTF,TRBD1,many,TRBV6-2/TRBV6-3,TRBJ1-2
TGTGCCAACTCACCGACAGGGGGCCCAGATACGCAGTATTTT,CANSPTGGPDTQYF,TRBD1,many,TRBV10-3,TRBJ2-3
TGTGCCAGCAGCTTAGAGGTTGGAGGGTGGTTCACCTTC,CASSLEVGGWFTF,.,.,TRBV11-2,TRBJ1-2
TGTGCCAGCAGCCAATCCGGGACAGTGAATGGCTACACCTTC,CASSQSGTVNGYTF,TRBD1,many,TRBV7-9,TRBJ1-2
TGTGCCAGCAGCTTGTTCGCAGATACGCAGTATTTT,CASSLFADTQYF,.,many,TRBV5-4,TRBJ2-3
TGTGCCAGCAGCCCCCGGGTCACTGGGCCCTACGAGCAGTACTTC,CASSPRVTGPYEQYF,.,few,TRBV16,TRBJ2-7
TGCAGTGCTAGAGGTGGGACAGCAGATAATTCACCCCTCCACTTT,CSARGGTADNSPLHF,TRBD1,many,TRBV20-1,TRBJ1-6
TGTGCCAGCAGTTTAGGAAAGGGACATCGGGACGAGCAGTACTTC,CASSLGKGHRDEQYF,.,many,TRBV12-3/TRBV12-4,TRBJ2-7
TGTGCCAGCAGCCAATATCAGACTCTACGTGGCTACACCTTC,CASSQYQTLRGYTF,.,many,TRBV14,TRBJ1-2